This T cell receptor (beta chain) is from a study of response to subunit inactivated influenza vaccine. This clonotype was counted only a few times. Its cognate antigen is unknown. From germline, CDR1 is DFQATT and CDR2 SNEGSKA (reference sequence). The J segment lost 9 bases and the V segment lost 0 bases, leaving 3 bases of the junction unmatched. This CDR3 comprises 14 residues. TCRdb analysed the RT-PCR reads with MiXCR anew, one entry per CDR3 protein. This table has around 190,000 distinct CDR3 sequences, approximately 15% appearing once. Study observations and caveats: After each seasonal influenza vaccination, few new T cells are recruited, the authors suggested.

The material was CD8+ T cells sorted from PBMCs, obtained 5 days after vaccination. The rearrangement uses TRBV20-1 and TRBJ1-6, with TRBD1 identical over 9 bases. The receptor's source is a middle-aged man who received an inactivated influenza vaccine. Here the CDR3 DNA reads TGCAGTGCTAGAGATGGGACAGGGAGTTCACCCCTCCACTTT. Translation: CSARDGTGSSPLHF.